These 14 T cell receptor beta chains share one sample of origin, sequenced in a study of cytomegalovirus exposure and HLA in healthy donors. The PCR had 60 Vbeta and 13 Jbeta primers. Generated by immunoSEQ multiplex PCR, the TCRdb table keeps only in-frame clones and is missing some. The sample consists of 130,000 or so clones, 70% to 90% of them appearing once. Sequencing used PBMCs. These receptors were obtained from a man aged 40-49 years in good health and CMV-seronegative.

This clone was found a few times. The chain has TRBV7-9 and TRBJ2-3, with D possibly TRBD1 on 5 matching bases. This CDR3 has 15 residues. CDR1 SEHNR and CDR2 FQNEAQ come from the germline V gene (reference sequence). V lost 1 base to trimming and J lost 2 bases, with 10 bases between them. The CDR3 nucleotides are TGTGCCAGCAGCTTAGGCACAGGATACACAGATACGCAGTATTTT. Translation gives CASSLGTGYTDTQYF.

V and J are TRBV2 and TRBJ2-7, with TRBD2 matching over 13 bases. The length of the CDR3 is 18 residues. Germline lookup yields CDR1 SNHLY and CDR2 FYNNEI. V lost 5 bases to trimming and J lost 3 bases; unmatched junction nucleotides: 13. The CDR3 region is CASSPQPIRTSGSYEQYF. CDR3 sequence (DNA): TGTGCCAGCAGTCCCCAGCCCATCAGGACTAGCGGGAGCTACGAGCAGTACTTC.

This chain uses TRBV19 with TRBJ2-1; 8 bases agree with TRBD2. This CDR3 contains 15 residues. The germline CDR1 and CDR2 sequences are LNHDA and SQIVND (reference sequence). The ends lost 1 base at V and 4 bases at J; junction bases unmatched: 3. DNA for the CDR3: TGTGCCAGTAGTATAGGTCTAGCGGGTTACAATGAGCAGTTCTTC. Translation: CASSIGLAGYNEQFF.

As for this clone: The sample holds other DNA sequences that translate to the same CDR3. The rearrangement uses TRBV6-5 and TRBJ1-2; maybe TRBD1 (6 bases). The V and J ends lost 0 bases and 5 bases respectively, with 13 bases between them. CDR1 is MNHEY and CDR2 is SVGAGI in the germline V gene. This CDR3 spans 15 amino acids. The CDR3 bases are TGTGCCAGCAGTTACTCGGTGACAGGCCCTTATGGCTACACCTTC. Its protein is CASSYSVTGPYGYTF.

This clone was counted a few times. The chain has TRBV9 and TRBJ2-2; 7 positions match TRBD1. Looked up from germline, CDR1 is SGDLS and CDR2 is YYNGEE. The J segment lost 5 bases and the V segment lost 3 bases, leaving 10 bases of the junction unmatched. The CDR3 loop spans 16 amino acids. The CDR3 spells CASSEYDRAGTGELFF. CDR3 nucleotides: TGTGCCAGCAGCGAATACGACAGGGCAGGGACCGGGGAGCTGTTTTTT.

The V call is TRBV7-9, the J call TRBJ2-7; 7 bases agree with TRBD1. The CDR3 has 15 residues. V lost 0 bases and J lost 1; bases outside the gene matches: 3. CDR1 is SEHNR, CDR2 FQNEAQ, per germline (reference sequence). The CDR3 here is CASSLATGISYEQYF. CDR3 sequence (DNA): TGTGCCAGCAGCTTAGCGACAGGGATATCCTACGAGCAGTACTTC.

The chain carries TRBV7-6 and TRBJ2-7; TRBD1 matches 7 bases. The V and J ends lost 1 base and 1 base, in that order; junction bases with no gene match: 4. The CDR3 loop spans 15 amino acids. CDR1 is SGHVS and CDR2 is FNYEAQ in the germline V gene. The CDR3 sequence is CASSLGQGRSYEQYF. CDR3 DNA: TGTGCCAGCAGCTTAGGACAGGGACGATCCTACGAGCAGTACTTC. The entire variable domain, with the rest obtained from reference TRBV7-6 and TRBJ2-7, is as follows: GAGVSQSPRYKVTKRGQDVALRCDPISGHVSLYWYRQALGQGPEFLTYFNYEAQQDKSGLPNDRFSAERPEGSISTLTIQRTEQRDSAMYRCASSLGQGRSYEQYFGPGTRLTVT.

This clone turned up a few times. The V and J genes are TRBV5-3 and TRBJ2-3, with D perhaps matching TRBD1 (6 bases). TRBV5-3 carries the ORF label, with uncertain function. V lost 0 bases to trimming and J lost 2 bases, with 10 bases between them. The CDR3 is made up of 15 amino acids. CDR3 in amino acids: CARSLEQGSTDTQYF. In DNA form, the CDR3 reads TGTGCCAGAAGCTTGGAACAGGGTTCCACAGATACGCAGTATTTT.

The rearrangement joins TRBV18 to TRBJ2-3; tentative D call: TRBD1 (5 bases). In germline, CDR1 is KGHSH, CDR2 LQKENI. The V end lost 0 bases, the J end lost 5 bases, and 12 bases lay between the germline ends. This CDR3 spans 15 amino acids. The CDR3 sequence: CASSPPLRGLDTQYF. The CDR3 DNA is TGTGCCAGCTCACCACCGCTAAGGGGCCTAGATACGCAGTATTTT.

The CDR3 DNA is TGTGCCATCAGTGAGTCGGCGGGAGTGGGTTGGAATGAGCAGTTCTTC. Translated: CAISESAGVGWNEQFF. This chain connects TRBV10-3 to TRBJ2-1; 7 positions match TRBD2. V lost 0 bases and J lost 7; bases outside the gene matches: 9. The germline V gene encodes CDR1 ENHRY and CDR2 SYGVKD. The CDR3 contains 16 residues.

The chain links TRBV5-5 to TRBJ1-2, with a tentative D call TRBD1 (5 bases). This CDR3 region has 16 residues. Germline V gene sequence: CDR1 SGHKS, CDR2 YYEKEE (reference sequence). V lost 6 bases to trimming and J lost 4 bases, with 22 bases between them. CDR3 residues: CASTNLGTQKGYGYTF. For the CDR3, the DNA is TGTGCCAGCACCAACTTGGGGACTCAAAAGGGCTATGGCTACACCTTC.

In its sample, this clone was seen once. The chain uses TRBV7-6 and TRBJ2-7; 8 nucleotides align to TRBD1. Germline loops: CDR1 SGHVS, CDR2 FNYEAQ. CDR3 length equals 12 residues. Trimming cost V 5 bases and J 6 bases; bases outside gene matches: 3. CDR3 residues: CASSTDRGEQYF. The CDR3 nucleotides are TGTGCCAGCAGCACAGACAGGGGCGAGCAGTACTTC.

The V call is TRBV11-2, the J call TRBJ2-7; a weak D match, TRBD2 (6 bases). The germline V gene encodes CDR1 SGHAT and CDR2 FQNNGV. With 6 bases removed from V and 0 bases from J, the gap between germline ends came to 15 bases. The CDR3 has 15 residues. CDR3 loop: CASSRGADGSYEQYF. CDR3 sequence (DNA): TGTGCCAGCAGTCGCGGGGCGGACGGCTCCTACGAGCAGTACTTC.

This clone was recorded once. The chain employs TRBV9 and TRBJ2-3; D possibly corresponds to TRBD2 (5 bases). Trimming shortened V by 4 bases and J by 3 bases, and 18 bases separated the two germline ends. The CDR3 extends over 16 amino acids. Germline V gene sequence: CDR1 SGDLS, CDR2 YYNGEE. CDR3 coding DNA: TGTGCCAGCAGCCCAGCAGGCGGACTTGGGACAGATACGCAGTATTTT. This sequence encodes CASSPAGGLGTDTQYF.